This T cell receptor beta chain appears in the sequencing data of a study of blood T cell dynamics during melanoma immunotherapy. Study details: Patients with metastatic melanoma got pembrolizumab or nivolumab-ipilimumab as first-line care.

Time point in this sample: week 3, after first cycle of checkpoint inhibitor. Apart from a couple of fast progressors, RECIST 1.1 response was judged 12 weeks post-infusion. Points on this clone: Antigen: not known.

The method was immunoSEQ multiplex PCR; TCRdb's version includes in-frame clones alone and lacks a portion of them. The table lists approximately 11,000 clones, approximately 90% of them singletons. Study-level results: PBMC repertoires of eventual disease-control patients split at W3 into clonality or diversity gains. It remained unknown if the driving T cell clones were melanoma-specific.

The material was blood, obtained from a patient treated with checkpoint blockade. The source of this sequence is a human donor with melanoma.

CDR3 nucleotide sequence: TGTGCCAGCAGCCACAACGACTACGAGCAGTACTTC. Translating gives CASSHNDYEQYF. The chain couples TRBV5-4 to TRBJ2-7; D remains ambiguous. V gave up 4 bases and J gave up 3 bases, with 8 bases separating them. The CDR3 loop spans 12 amino acids. Germline V lookup: CDR1 SGHNT, CDR2 YYREEE (reference sequence).